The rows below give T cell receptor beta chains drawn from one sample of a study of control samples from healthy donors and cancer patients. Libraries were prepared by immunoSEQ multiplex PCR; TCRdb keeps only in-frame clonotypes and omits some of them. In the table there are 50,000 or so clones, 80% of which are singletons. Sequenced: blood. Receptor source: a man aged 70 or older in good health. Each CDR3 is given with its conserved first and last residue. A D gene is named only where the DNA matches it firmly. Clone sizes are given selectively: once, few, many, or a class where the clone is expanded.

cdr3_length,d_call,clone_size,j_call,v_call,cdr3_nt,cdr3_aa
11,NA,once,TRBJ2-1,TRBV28,TGTGCCAGCAGTTTTCGGGGGGAGCAGTTCTTC,CASSFRGEQFF
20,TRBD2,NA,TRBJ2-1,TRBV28,TGTGCCAGCAGTTATTCAGCGGGAGGGCGCGCTTCGAGCTCCTACAATGAGCAGTTCTTC,CASSYSAGGRASSSYNEQFF
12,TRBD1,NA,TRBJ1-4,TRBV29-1,TGCAGCGTTGGACAGGGTAATGAAAAACTGTTTTTT,CSVGQGNEKLFF
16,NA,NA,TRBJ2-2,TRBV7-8,TGTGCCAGCAGCTTAATGGGCAGCTTCGGCACCGGGGAGCTGTTTTTT,CASSLMGSFGTGELFF
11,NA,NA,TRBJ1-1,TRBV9,TGTGCCAGTGCGTTGGGCGGAGAAGCTTTCTTT,CASALGGEAFF
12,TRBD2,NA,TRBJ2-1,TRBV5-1,TGCGCCAGCACCGGGAGGGCGGAGGAGCAGTTCTTC,CASTGRAEEQFF
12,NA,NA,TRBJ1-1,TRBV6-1,TGTGCCAGCAGTGATCGGGGTCTCCGAGCTTTCTTT,CASSDRGLRAFF
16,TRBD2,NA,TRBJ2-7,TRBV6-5,TGTGCCAGCAGTTACTCGACGGGGGGGCCCACCTACGAGCAGTACTTC,CASSYSTGGPTYEQYF
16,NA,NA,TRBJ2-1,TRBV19,TGTGCCAGTAGTATAGCGGGACAAAACCTCTACAATGAGCAGTTCTTC,CASSIAGQNLYNEQFF
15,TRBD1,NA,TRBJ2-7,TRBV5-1,TGCGCCAGCAGCCCAGGGACAGGGGATCGGTACGAGCAGTACTTC,CASSPGTGDRYEQYF
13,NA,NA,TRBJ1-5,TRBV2,TGTGCCAGCAGTGCGGGGGAGAATCAGCCCCAGCATTTT,CASSAGENQPQHF
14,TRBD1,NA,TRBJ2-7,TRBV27,TGTGCCAGCCACGAGTCAGGGACAGTCTACGAGCAGTACTTC,CASHESGTVYEQYF
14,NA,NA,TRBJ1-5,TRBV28,TGTGCCAGCAGTTTTCCAGGGTTGGATCAGCCCCAGCATTTT,CASSFPGLDQPQHF
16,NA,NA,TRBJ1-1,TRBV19,TGTGCCAGTAGTACGTGGGCCCGTCTCATGAACACTGAAGCTTTCTTT,CASSTWARLMNTEAFF
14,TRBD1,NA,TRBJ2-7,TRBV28,TGTGCCAGCAGTCTCCCGGGGACAGCTACGGGGCAGTACTTC,CASSLPGTATGQYF
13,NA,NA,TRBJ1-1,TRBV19,TGTGCCAGTAGTATGCAGAAGAACACTGAAGCTTTCTTT,CASSMQKNTEAFF
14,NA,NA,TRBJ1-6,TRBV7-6,TGTGCCAGCAGCGCCGGGCAGGGTCATTCACCCCTCCACTTT,CASSAGQGHSPLHF
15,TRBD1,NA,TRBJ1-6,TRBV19,TGTGCCAGTAGTATTTCGAGACAGGGGGCTTCCCCCCTCCACTTT,CASSISRQGASPLHF
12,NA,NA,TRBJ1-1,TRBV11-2,TGTGCCAGCAGCTTAGCCAGGCCTGAAGCTTTCTTT,CASSLARPEAFF
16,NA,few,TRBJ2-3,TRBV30,TGTGCCTGGAGCGGGACGGTGAGTGCTAGCACAGATACGCAGTATTTT,CAWSGTVSASTDTQYF
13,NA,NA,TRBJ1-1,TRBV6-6,TGTGCCAGCAGTTACTGGGGGGGGGATGAAGCTTTCTTT,CASSYWGGDEAFF
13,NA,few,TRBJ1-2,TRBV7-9,TGTGCCAGCAGCTTTGGACAGTTCTATGGCTACACCTTC,CASSFGQFYGYTF
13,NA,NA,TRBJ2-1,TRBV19,TGTGCCAGTAGTATAGATCTGACGGTGCCAGGGGTCTTC,CASSIDLTVPGVF
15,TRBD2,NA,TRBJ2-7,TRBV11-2,TGTGCCAGCAGCTCTCAACTAGCGGGATCCTACGAGCAGTACTTC,CASSSQLAGSYEQYF
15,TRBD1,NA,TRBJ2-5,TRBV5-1,TGCGCCAGCAGCTTGTTCCCGGGACAGGGGGAGACCCAGTACTTC,CASSLFPGQGETQYF
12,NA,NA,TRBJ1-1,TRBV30,TGTGCCTGGAGCCTCCGGGCCAGCAAAGCTTTCTTT,CAWSLRASKAFF
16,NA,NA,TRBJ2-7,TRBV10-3,TGTGCCATCAGTGACCTCTCGCGGGGATCGGGGGACGAGCAGTACTTC,CAISDLSRGSGDEQYF